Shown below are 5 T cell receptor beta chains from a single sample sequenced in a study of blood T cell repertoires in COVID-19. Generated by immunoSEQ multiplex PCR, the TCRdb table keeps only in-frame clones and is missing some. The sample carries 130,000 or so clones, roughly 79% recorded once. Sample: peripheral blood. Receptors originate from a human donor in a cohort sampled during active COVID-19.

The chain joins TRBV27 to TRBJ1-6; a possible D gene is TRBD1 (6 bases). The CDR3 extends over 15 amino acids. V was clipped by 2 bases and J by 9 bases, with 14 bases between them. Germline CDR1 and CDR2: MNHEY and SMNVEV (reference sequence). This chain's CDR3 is CASSLGRGKGSPLHF. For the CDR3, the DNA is TGTGCCAGCAGTTTAGGCAGGGGTAAAGGTTCACCCCTCCACTTT.

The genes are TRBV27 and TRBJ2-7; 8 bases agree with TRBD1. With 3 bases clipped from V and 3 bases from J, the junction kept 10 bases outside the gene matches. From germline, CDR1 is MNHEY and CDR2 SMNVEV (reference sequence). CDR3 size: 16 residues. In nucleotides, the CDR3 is TGTGCCAGCAGTTTCCTAGGACAGGGTTATCACTACGAGCAGTACTTC. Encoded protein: CASSFLGQGYHYEQYF.

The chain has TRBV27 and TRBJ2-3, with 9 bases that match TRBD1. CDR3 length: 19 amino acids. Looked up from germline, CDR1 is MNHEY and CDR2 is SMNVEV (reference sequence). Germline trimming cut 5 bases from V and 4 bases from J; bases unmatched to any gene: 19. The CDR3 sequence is CASSLKGILGQGLPDTQYF. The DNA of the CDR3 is TGTGCCAGCAGTCTTAAGGGTATTCTGGGACAGGGACTGCCAGATACGCAGTATTTT.

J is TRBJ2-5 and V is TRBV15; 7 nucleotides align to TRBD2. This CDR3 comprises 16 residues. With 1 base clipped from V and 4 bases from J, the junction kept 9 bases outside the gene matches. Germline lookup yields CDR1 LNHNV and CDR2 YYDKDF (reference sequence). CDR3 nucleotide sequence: TGTGCCACCAGCAGAGGGGGGGGACGGCGGGTAGAGACCCAGTACTTC. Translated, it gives CATSRGGGRRVETQYF.

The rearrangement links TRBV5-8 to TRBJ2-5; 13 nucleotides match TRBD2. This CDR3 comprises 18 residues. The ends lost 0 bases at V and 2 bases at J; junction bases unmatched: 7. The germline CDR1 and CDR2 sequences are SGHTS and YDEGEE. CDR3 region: CASSLGTSGGTRQETQYF. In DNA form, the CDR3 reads TGTGCCAGCAGCTTGGGGACTAGCGGGGGAACGAGACAAGAGACCCAGTACTTC. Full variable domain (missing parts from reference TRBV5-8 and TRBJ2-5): EAGVTQSPTHLIKTRGQQATLRCSPISGHTSVYWYQQALGLGLQFLLWYDEGEERNRGNFPPRFSGRQFPNYSSELNVNALELEDSALYLCASSLGTSGGTRQETQYFGPGTRLLVL.